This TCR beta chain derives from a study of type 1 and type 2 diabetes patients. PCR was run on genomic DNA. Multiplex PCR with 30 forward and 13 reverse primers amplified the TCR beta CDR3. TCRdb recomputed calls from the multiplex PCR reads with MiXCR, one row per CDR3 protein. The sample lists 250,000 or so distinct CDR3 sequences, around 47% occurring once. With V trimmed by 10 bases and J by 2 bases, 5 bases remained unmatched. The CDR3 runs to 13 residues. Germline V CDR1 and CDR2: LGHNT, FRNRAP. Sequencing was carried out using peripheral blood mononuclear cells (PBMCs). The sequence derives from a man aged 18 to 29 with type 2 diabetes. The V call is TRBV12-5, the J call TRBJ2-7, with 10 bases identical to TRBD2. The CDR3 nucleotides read TGTGCTACCCTAGCGGGGGACACCTACGAGCAGTACTTC. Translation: CATLAGDTYEQYF.